These 13 T cell receptor beta chains came from one sample sequenced in a study of regulatory T cells in long-lasting Graves disease. Time point denoted: newly diagnosed GD, antithyroid drugs for less than 3 months. Extracted RNA from PBMCs served as the source of the TCR library. Arm-PCR of CDR3 regions with iRepertoire HTBI primers generated TCR beta libraries. MiXCR, run by TCRdb on the multiplex PCR reads, gives a single entry per CDR3 protein. Among 350,000 to 450,000 distinct CDR3 sequences listed, over 15% were seen once. These data also featured in a second study, about T cells in Graves' hyperthyroidism and ophthalmopathy.

Specimen: peripheral blood mononuclear cells (PBMCs), collected at new diagnosis, from a patient treated with antithyroid drugs. The origin of the receptors is a man aged 35 to 55 with Graves disease.

Ten or more counts support this clonotype. V is TRBV7-9 and J is TRBJ2-3; TRBD2 might be the D (5 bases). CDR3 length: 13 amino acids. The V and J ends lost 6 bases and 8 bases respectively, with 15 bases between them. CDR1 is SEHNR, CDR2 FQNEAQ, per germline (reference sequence). The CDR3, as DNA: TGTGCCAGCAGACCAAACCGAGGGATTACGCAGTATTTT. Amino acids: CASRPNRGITQYF.

This clonotype was picked up many times. J is TRBJ2-1 and V is TRBV2; possibly TRBD1 for D (5 bases). The V gene's germline CDR1 is SNHLY and CDR2 FYNNEI. CDR3 length: 13 residues. Between the trimmed V and J ends, which lost 4 bases and 3 bases, there was a span of 7 bases. CDR3: CASSGTGYNEQFF. In DNA, the CDR3 is TGTGCCAGCAGTGGAACAGGCTACAATGAGCAGTTCTTC.

The J gene is TRBJ1-5, the V gene TRBV4-2, with D possibly TRBD1 on 5 matching bases. The CDR3 is 18 amino acids. Trimming stripped 1 base from V and 0 bases from J, with 16 bases between. The germline CDR1 and CDR2 sequences are LGHNA and YNFKEQ. CDR3 region: CASSQVLTRQFSNQPQHF. The DNA for the CDR3 is TGTGCCAGCAGCCAAGTTCTCACCCGACAGTTTAGCAATCAGCCCCAGCATTTT.

Many counts were recorded for this clonotype. The chain combines TRBV12-3 or TRBV12-4 with TRBJ1-5; TRBD1 might be the D (6 bases). The V gene lost 3 bases and the J gene lost 9 bases, with 15 bases spanning the gap. The CDR3 is 14 residues long. CDR3 sequence: CASSFPGERVPQHF. For the CDR3, the DNA is TGTGCCAGCAGTTTCCCAGGGGAAAGAGTGCCCCAGCATTTT.

This clonotype was detected a few times. This rearrangement joins TRBV29-1 to TRBJ2-7; 9 bases line up with TRBD1. CDR3 length: 12 residues. The V gene's germline CDR1 is SQVTM and CDR2 ANQGSEA. The junction had 4 bases not matched to a gene; V was cut back by 8 bases and J by 2 bases. The CDR3: CSIRQGAYEQYF. As DNA, the CDR3 is TGCAGCATAAGACAGGGGGCCTACGAGCAGTACTTC.

As for this clonotype: One junction end disagrees with the germline gene, perhaps due to a read error. The chain carries TRBV5-1 and TRBJ1-6; D call uncertain. The CDR3 length is 15 residues. Germline CDR1 is SGHRS and CDR2 is YFSETQ. The CDR3 is CASSFPRDPSSPLHF. The CDR3 DNA sequence: TGTGCCAGCAGCTTTCCGCGAGACCCAAGTTCACCCCTCCACTTT.

This clonotype was seen repeatedly, ten times or more. The chain joins TRBV10-3 to TRBJ2-3, with a possible D match to TRBD2 (5 bases). Trimming shortened V by 6 bases and J by 0 bases, and 16 bases separated the two germline ends. The CDR3 spans 16 residues. CDR1 is ENHRY, CDR2 SYGVKD, per germline. This CDR3 is CAIRLTGSHSTDTQYF. CDR3 bases: TGTGCCATCAGGCTGACGGGGAGTCATAGCACAGATACGCAGTATTTT.

The table lists this clonotype with many counts. This chain connects TRBV12-3 or TRBV12-4 to TRBJ2-2; TRBD2 matches 8 bases. The J segment lost 6 bases and the V segment lost 6 bases, leaving 6 bases of the junction unmatched. The CDR3 totals 14 residues. CDR3 DNA: TGTGCCAGCAGGCCGGGACTAGTCGCCGGGGAGCTGTTTTTT. Protein: CASRPGLVAGELFF.

In its sample, this clonotype was seen many times. CDR3 loop: CASSLGQGAGQPQHF. CDR3 nucleotide sequence: TGCGCCAGCAGCTTGGGACAGGGGGCAGGACAGCCCCAGCATTTT. The chain recombines TRBV5-1 with TRBJ1-5; 10 bases agree with TRBD1. The junction had 4 bases not matched to a gene; V was cut back by 0 bases and J by 7 bases. This CDR3 has 15 amino acids. Germline V gene data show CDR1 as SGHRS and CDR2 as YFSETQ.

This clonotype was observed many times. The chain links TRBV20-1 to TRBJ2-7; 9 bases are a match to TRBD2. V trimming: 5 bases; J trimming: 7 bases; junction bases outside the gene matches: 15. In germline, CDR1 is DFQATT, CDR2 SNEGSKA (reference sequence). There are 15 residues in the CDR3. In DNA, the CDR3 is TGCAGTGCTCACGCGGGGGGGCCCGCTATAGGAGAGCAGTACTTC. This gives the protein CSAHAGGPAIGEQYF.

This clonotype has a count of ten or more. This rearrangement joins TRBV20-1 to TRBJ2-3; TRBD2 matches 16 bases. CDR1 and CDR2 from the germline V gene are DFQATT and SNEGSKA (reference sequence). The CDR3 runs 15 residues. The V gene end was trimmed by 5 bases and the J gene end by 5 bases; junction bases not matched to a gene: 4. This CDR3 reads CSAGGTSGGVDTQYF. CDR3 DNA sequence: TGCAGTGCTGGAGGGACTAGCGGGGGGGTAGATACGCAGTATTTT.

This clonotype was seen a handful of times. This sequence joins TRBV9 and TRBJ1-4; D gene ambiguous. Trimming took 0 bases from V and 2 from J, leaving 8 bases between them. This CDR3 region has 15 residues. Germline V CDR1 and CDR2: SGDLS, YYNGEE. In DNA, the CDR3 is TGTGCCAGCAGCGTAGGAGCAGATACTAATGAAAAACTGTTTTTT. This translates into CASSVGADTNEKLFF.

The genes are TRBV24-1 and TRBJ2-2; 7 nucleotides agree with TRBD2. In germline, CDR1 is KGHDR, CDR2 SFDVKD. The CDR3 spans 17 residues. Unmatched junction bases numbered 8, after V lost 0 bases and J lost 5 bases. CDR3 bases: TGTGCCACCAGTGATTTGCAATTTACCGGGGGGACCGGGGAGCTGTTTTTT. It specifies CATSDLQFTGGTGELFF.